The present T cell receptor beta chain was sequenced within a study of OX40 agonist ivuxolimab in advanced cancers. About the study: Aged 23 to 79 with a mean of approximately 57 years, they were about 83% male.

Clones were read by immunoSEQ multiplex PCR, and TCRdb kept only the in-frame ones, dropping some. The sample consists of about 18,000 clones, approximately 70% of them appearing once. Blood specimens came from baseline, cycle 4 day 1, and cycle 7 day 1. The sequence came from an adult with an advanced solid tumor such as melanoma, head and neck, liver or kidney cancer. The material sequenced was CD4+ or CD8+ T cells sorted from blood, taken in a trial of the OX40 agonist ivuxolimab.

CDR3 DNA: TGTGCCAGCAGTCCCTTTTCCCTCGAGCAGTACTTC. Protein sequence: CASSPFSLEQYF. V is TRBV28 and J is TRBJ2-7; no firm D call. Germline values: CDR1 MDHEN, CDR2 SYDVKM. This CDR3 region has 12 residues. Trimming stripped 5 bases from V and 6 bases from J, with 11 bases between.